Listed here are 28 T cell receptor beta chains from one sample, sequenced in a study of T-cell reconstitution after alpha-beta-depleted transplantation in children. For TCRbeta, the library was prepared with unique molecular identifiers. TCRdb processed the PCR reads anew with MiXCR; each CDR3 protein has one entry. The sample yields 780,000 or so distinct CDR3 sequences, roughly 16% seen once. The sequenced sample was PBMCs, mostly from graft donor cells, obtained 360 days after TCRalphabeta/CD19-depleted stem cell transplant. The receptors were sampled from a male patient younger than 18 who had a stem cell transplant for acute lymphoblastic leukemia, so the T cells may come from the graft donor.

A few counts support this clonotype. The rearrangement uses TRBV20-1 and TRBJ2-7; maybe TRBD1 (6 bases). Trimming removed 1 base from V and 2 bases from J, with 6 bases in between. The germline CDR1 and CDR2 sequences are DFQATT and SNEGSKA (reference sequence). CDR3 length equals 12 residues. In DNA form, the CDR3 reads TGCAGTGCTAGAGGGACAGCCTACGAGCAGTACTTC. It specifies CSARGTAYEQYF.

This clonotype was detected many times. The chain joins TRBV12-3 or TRBV12-4 to TRBJ2-3; 8 bases align to TRBD1. The CDR3 extends over 14 amino acids. V trimming: 6 bases; J trimming: 3 bases; junction bases outside the gene matches: 5. The CDR3 loop reads CASSLQGGTDTQYF. The CDR3 nucleotides read TGTGCCAGCAGCCTACAGGGGGGTACAGATACGCAGTATTTT.

This clonotype appeared a few times. CDR3 in DNA: TGTGCCAGCAGCTTAAGTTTCTACCGCGGGACTTTGGATACGCAGTATTTT. It translates to CASSLSFYRGTLDTQYF. This rearrangement joins TRBV7-3 to TRBJ2-3; D is possibly TRBD2 (6 bases). V lost 1 base and J lost 6, with 20 bases in between. The germline CDR1 and CDR2 sequences are SGHTA and FQGTGA. The CDR3 sequence is 17 residues long.

The sample holds many counts of this clonotype. The gene calls are TRBV12-3 or TRBV12-4 and TRBJ2-5; no reliable D call. The J call may be incorrect, as the DNA end agrees better with TRBJ2-3. CDR3 length equals 12 residues. The DNA of the CDR3 is TGTGCCAGCAGTTTAAGCGTCGAGACGCAGTATTTT. It specifies CASSLSVETQYF.

Here the CDR3 DNA reads TGTGCCAGCTCACCAATCTTGAAGGGTTCCCAATCGAACACCGGGGAGCTGTTTTTT. It codes for CASSPILKGSQSNTGELFF. This chain links TRBV18 with TRBJ2-2, with D uncertain. V lost 2 bases and J 0 bases, leaving 19 bases between the germline ends. This CDR3 is 19 amino acids long. From germline, CDR1 is KGHSH and CDR2 LQKENI.

The chain employs TRBV6-1 and TRBJ1-2; the D gene is possibly TRBD1 (6 bases). This CDR3 is 15 amino acids long. Per germline, CDR1 MNHNS and CDR2 SASEGT. Between the trimmed V and J ends, which lost 3 bases and 4 bases, there was a span of 15 bases. Here the CDR3 reads CASSDFNRVVYGYTF. The CDR3 DNA reads as TGTGCCAGCAGTGACTTCAACAGGGTCGTCTATGGCTACACCTTC.

The rearrangement uses TRBV12-5 and TRBJ2-7, with 7 bases matching TRBD1. The CDR3 covers 13 residues. The ends lost 1 base at V and 7 bases at J; junction bases unmatched: 4. CDR1 is LGHNT and CDR2 is FRNRAP in the germline V gene. CDR3 region: CASGLGQGWEQYF. CDR3 sequence (DNA): TGTGCTAGTGGTTTGGGACAGGGCTGGGAGCAGTACTTC.

This clonotype showed up many times. The CDR3 coding sequence is TGTGCCAGCAGCTTACCGGGTGTAGGCACTGAAGCTTTCTTT. Protein: CASSLPGVGTEAFF. The rearrangement uses TRBV7-9 and TRBJ1-1; D gene uncertain. The length of the CDR3 is 14 residues. Germline CDR1 and CDR2: SEHNR and FQNEAQ (reference sequence). Between the trimmed V and J ends, which lost 2 bases and 4 bases, there was a span of 11 bases.

In this sample, this clonotype turned up many times. The chain employs TRBV12-3 or TRBV12-4 and TRBJ2-5; no clear D. This CDR3 is 12 amino acids long. V lost 7 bases and J lost 5, with 11 bases in between. CDR3 sequence (DNA): TGTGCCAGCAATGGCCCTGGCGAGACCCAGTACTTC. Protein sequence: CASNGPGETQYF.

This clonotype has at least ten counts. CDR3 amino acids: CASSLVSGLSYNEQFF. The CDR3 nucleotides read TGCGCCAGCAGCTTGGTGTCAGGGCTCTCCTACAATGAGCAGTTCTTC. The chain employs TRBV5-1 and TRBJ2-1; tentatively, D is TRBD1 (5 bases). Per the germline V gene, CDR1 is SGHRS and CDR2 is YFSETQ. The CDR3 has 16 amino acids. V was cut by 0 bases and J by 0 bases, with 10 bases left in between.

This chain links TRBV12-3 or TRBV12-4 with TRBJ2-3; D call uncertain. The CDR3 sequence is 13 residues long. The ends were cut back, 5 bases at V and 7 bases at J, with 13 bases in the middle. CDR3 amino acids: CASSTGPGYTQYF. CDR3 bases: TGTGCCAGCAGTACGGGCCCCGGGTATACGCAGTATTTT.

The V gene is TRBV12-3 or TRBV12-4, the J gene TRBJ1-1; D gene uncertain. This CDR3 comprises 12 residues. V lost 6 bases and J lost 7, with 12 bases in between. CDR3 DNA: TGTGCCAGCAGGGGAACAGCTGATGAAGCTTTCTTT. Amino acid sequence: CASRGTADEAFF.

The rearrangement joins TRBV10-3 to TRBJ2-3; D is unclear. V shed 9 bases and J shed 3 bases, with 16 bases lying between them. The CDR3 contains 14 residues. Per the germline V gene, CDR1 is ENHRY and CDR2 is SYGVKD. CDR3 in amino acids: CAIVQPPLTDTQYF. Here the CDR3 DNA reads TGTGCCATTGTCCAGCCCCCCCTGACAGATACGCAGTATTTT.

There are many counts of this clonotype. The V call is TRBV5-5, the J call TRBJ2-5; 8 positions agree with TRBD2. V shed 3 bases and J 7 bases; nucleotides not matched to a gene: 11. The CDR3 runs to 15 residues. CDR1 and CDR2 (germline): SGHKS, YYEKEE (reference sequence). CDR3 sequence (DNA): TGTGCCAGCAGCTCCCTGGGTGGACGGGAGGGGACCCAGTACTTC. As protein: CASSSLGGREGTQYF.

V and J are TRBV12-3 or TRBV12-4 and TRBJ2-1; 9 bases line up with TRBD1. Trimming cost V 4 bases and J 5 bases; bases outside gene matches: 9. The CDR3 sequence is 16 residues long. CDR3 nucleotide sequence: TGTGCCAGCAGTTCTCGGACAGGGGAAAGGGACAATGAGCAGTTCTTC. Translated: CASSSRTGERDNEQFF.

Many counts were recorded for this clonotype. The chain uses TRBV7-8 and TRBJ2-1; perhaps TRBD2 as D (5 bases). This CDR3 has 16 residues. V was cut by 4 bases and J by 5 bases, with 18 bases left in between. Germline V gene lookup returns CDR1 SGHVS and CDR2 FQNEAQ. DNA of the CDR3: TGTGCCAGCAGCTACGTCCCTAGCTCGGGTCACAATGAGCAGTTCTTC. It encodes CASSYVPSSGHNEQFF.

This clonotype was picked up a small number of times. The chain recombines TRBV2 with TRBJ2-5; D is undetermined. Germline V gene sequence: CDR1 SNHLY, CDR2 FYNNEI. The length of the CDR3 is 15 residues. V shed 7 bases and J shed 4 bases, with 19 bases lying between them. CDR3: CASNVLGSTGETQYF. CDR3 DNA sequence: TGTGCCAGCAATGTTCTGGGCTCGACTGGAGAGACCCAGTACTTC.

About this clonotype: The junction differs from germline at one of its ends, possibly a read error. This chain uses TRBV20-1 with TRBJ1-5, with D maybe TRBD1 (6 bases). The CDR3 totals 14 residues. Germline V gene sequence: CDR1 DFQATT, CDR2 SNEGSKA (reference sequence). The CDR3 DNA reads TGCAGTGCTTCGGACAGCCATAGCAATCAGCCCCAGCAATTT. It translates to CSASDSHSNQPQQF.

This clonotype was detected only a few times. The chain combines TRBV10-3 with TRBJ2-7; perhaps TRBD2 as D (5 bases). Trimming removed 2 bases from V and 2 bases from J, with 13 bases in between. The CDR3 spans 15 residues. CDR1 is ENHRY and CDR2 is SYGVKD in the germline V gene. In DNA, the CDR3 is TGTGCCATCAGTGAGGGACTCCCGGGGACCTACGAGCAGTACTTC. As protein: CAISEGLPGTYEQYF.

The genes are TRBV28 and TRBJ2-7, with 7 positions matching TRBD1. V shed 8 bases and J 2 bases; nucleotides not matched to a gene: 9. CDR3 size: 14 residues. Germline CDR1 MDHEN, CDR2 SYDVKM. The CDR3 spells CASLDRASPYEQYF. For the CDR3, the DNA is TGTGCCAGCCTTGACAGGGCATCACCCTACGAGCAGTACTTC.

The chain combines TRBV7-8 with TRBJ2-7; no clear D gene. The V and J ends lost 2 bases and 3 bases respectively, with 14 bases between them. Germline V gene sequence: CDR1 SGHVS, CDR2 FQNEAQ. The CDR3 has 15 amino acids. As DNA, the CDR3 is TGTGCCAGCAGCTTAATAGATAATCCGAACTACGAGCAGTACTTC. It specifies CASSLIDNPNYEQYF.

This clonotype was seen a handful of times. The CDR3 sequence is CATSRVGGAYEQYF. For the CDR3, the DNA is TGTGCCACCAGCAGAGTAGGGGGCGCCTACGAGCAGTACTTC. V usage is TRBV15 and J usage is TRBJ2-7; TRBD1 aligns across 7 bases. Germline lookup yields CDR1 LNHNV and CDR2 YYDKDF (reference sequence). With V trimmed by 1 base and J by 2 bases, 2 bases remained unmatched. CDR3 length equals 14 residues.

This clonotype was picked up many times. The chain joins TRBV29-1 to TRBJ2-3; 9 nucleotides match TRBD2. The CDR3 is made up of 16 amino acids. V shed 8 bases, J shed 1 base, and the junction held 13 bases outside the gene matches. Germline V gene data show CDR1 as SQVTM and CDR2 as ANQGSEA. This CDR3 is CSSRKMRTSGTDTQYF. The CDR3 DNA follows: TGCAGCTCCAGAAAAATGAGGACTAGCGGCACAGATACGCAGTATTTT.

This clonotype has a handful of counts. The V call is TRBV7-9, the J call TRBJ2-3, with 9 bases that match TRBD2. The CDR3 has 16 residues. Germline trimming cut 6 bases from V and 2 bases from J; bases unmatched to any gene: 9. Germline CDR1 reads SEHNR; CDR2 reads FQNEAQ (reference sequence). As DNA, the CDR3 is TGTGCCAGCAGACCTGGGGGACTAGCCTACACAGATACGCAGTATTTT. Translating gives CASRPGGLAYTDTQYF.

This clonotype was detected many times. This chain connects TRBV5-1 to TRBJ2-5; D is uncertain. The CDR3 contains 13 residues. Trimming removed 0 bases at V and 5 bases at J, with 8 bases between. Germline CDR1 SGHRS, CDR2 YFSETQ. The CDR3 protein is CASSLVGWETQYF. CDR3 DNA: TGCGCCAGCAGCTTGGTGGGCTGGGAGACCCAGTACTTC. Using reference TRBV5-1 and TRBJ2-5 for the parts outside the CDR3, the full variable domain is KAGVTQTPRYLIKTRGQQVTLSCSPISGHRSVSWYQQTPGQGLQFLFEYFSETQRNKGNFPGRFSGRQFSNSRSEMNVSTLELGDSALYLCASSLVGWETQYFGPGTRLLVL.

This clonotype appeared a few times. The gene calls are TRBV20-1 and TRBJ2-2, with 10 bases matching TRBD2. The CDR3 spans 17 residues. V trimming: 0 bases; J trimming: 2 bases; junction bases outside the gene matches: 6. The V gene's germline CDR1 is DFQATT and CDR2 SNEGSKA (reference sequence). The CDR3 loop reads CSARDGLAGVNTGELFF. The CDR3, as DNA: TGCAGTGCTAGAGATGGGCTAGCGGGAGTAAACACCGGGGAGCTGTTTTTT.

This clonotype was counted only a few times. This chain links TRBV12-3 or TRBV12-4 with TRBJ2-1, with D unresolved. There are 14 residues in the CDR3. V was cut by 6 bases and J by 5 bases, with 14 bases left in between. In DNA, the CDR3 is TGTGCCAGCAGGTCCCGGACGGCAGACAATGAGCAGTTCTTC. Protein product: CASRSRTADNEQFF.

V and J are TRBV5-1 and TRBJ2-7; weak D call: TRBD2 (5 bases). The CDR3 extends over 14 amino acids. From germline, CDR1 is SGHRS and CDR2 YFSETQ. Trimming removed 4 bases from V and 3 bases from J, with 14 bases in between. CDR3 DNA sequence: TGCGCCAGCAGCCATTCCGGGGAGATCTACGAGCAGTACTTC. Its protein product is CASSHSGEIYEQYF.